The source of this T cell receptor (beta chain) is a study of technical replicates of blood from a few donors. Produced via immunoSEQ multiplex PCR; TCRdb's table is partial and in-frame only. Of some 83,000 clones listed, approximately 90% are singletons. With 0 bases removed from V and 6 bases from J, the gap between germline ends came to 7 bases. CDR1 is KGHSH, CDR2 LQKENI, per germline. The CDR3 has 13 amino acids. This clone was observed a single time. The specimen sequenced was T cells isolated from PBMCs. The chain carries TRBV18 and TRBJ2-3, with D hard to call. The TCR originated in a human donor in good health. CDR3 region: CASSPPLEDTQYF. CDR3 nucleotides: TGTGCCAGCTCACCACCGCTGGAGGATACGCAGTATTTT. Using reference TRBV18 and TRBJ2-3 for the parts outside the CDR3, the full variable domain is NAGVMQNPRHLVRRRGQEARLRCSPMKGHSHVYWYRQLPEEGLKFMVYLQKENIIDESGMPKERFSAEFPKEGPSILRIQQVVRGDSAAYFCASSPPLEDTQYFGPGTRLTVL.